This T cell receptor beta chain is from a study of blood T cell repertoires in COVID-19. Study background: Material from acute and convalescent COVID-19 was sourced from the United States, Italy and Spain. Nucleic acid was either cDNA or gDNA, and it came from T cells, B-cell-depleted T cells, or PBMCs.

Trimming removed 2 bases from V and 6 bases from J, with 10 bases in between. This CDR3 has 14 amino acids. Germline V lookup: CDR1 ENHRY, CDR2 SYGVKD. Per the original methods: Cell counts per sample came from amplifying reference gene primers. The protocol was immunoSEQ multiplex PCR, while the TCRdb copy is restricted to in-frame clones and leaves out a portion. The V and J calls and the clone size are those of that table, but D and trimming were determined from the DNA. The repertoire holds 55,000 to 65,000 clones, 89% seen once, with roughly an eighth in the top ten. V is TRBV10-3 and J is TRBJ2-2, with D maybe TRBD2 (6 bases). This clonotype was sampled from a woman aged 55-70 years with active COVID-19. Sequencing used peripheral blood. CDR3 bases: TGTGCCATCAGTGAGCACACTAGCCCCGGGGAGCTGTTTTTT. Its protein is CAISEHTSPGELFF.